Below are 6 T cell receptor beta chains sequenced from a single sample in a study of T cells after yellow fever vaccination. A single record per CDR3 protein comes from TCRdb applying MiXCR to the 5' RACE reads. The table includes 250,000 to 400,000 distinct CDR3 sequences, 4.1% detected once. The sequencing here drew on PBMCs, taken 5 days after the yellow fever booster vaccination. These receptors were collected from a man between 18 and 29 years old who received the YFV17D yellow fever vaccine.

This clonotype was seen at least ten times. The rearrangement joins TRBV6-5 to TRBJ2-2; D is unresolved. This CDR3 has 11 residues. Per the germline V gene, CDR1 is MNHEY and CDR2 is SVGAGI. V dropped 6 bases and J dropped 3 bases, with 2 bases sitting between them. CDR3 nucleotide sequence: TGTGCCAGCAGATACACCGGGGAGCTGTTTTTT. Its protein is CASRYTGELFF.

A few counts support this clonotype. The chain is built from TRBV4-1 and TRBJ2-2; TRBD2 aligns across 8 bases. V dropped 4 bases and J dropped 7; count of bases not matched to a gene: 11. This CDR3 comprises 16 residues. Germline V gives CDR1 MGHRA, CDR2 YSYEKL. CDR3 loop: CASSRRERGTIGELFF. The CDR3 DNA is TGCGCCAGCAGCCGAAGGGAGCGGGGGACTATCGGGGAGCTGTTTTTT.

CDR3 sequence (DNA): TGTGCCAGCAGTACCCAAGGCTCTGGAAACACCATATATTTT. Its translation: CASSTQGSGNTIYF. V and J are TRBV6-2 or TRBV6-3 and TRBJ1-3; D gene uncertain. The CDR3 has 14 amino acids. The ends were cut back, 5 bases at V and 0 bases at J, with 8 bases in the middle. Germline V CDR1 and CDR2: MNHEY, SVGEGT.

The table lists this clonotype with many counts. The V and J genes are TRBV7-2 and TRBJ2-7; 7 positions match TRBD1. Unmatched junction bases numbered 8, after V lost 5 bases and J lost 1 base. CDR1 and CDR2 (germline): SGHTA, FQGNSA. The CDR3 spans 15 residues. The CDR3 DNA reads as TGTGCCAGCAGCCAGACAGGGTTGTTGTCCTACGAGCAGTACTTC. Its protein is CASSQTGLLSYEQYF.

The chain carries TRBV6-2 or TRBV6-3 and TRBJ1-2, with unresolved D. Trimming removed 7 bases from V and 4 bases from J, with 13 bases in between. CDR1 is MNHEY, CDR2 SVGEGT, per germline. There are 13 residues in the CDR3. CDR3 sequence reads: CASNPALGYGYTF. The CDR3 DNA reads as TGTGCCAGCAATCCAGCCCTCGGCTATGGCTACACCTTC.

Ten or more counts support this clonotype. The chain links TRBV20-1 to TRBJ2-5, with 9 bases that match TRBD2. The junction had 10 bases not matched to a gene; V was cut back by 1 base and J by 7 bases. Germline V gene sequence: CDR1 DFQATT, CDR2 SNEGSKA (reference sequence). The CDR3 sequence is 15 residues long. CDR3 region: CSARAGGGGDRTQYF. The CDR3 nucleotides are TGCAGTGCTAGAGCTGGCGGGGGGGGTGATAGGACCCAGTACTTC.